This T cell receptor beta chain derives from a study of cytomegalovirus exposure and HLA in healthy donors (dated by TCRdb to about 2017). Background for the entire study: According to a later analysis, the approximately 130 validation repertoires were produced on the same platform as the approximately 600 repertoires of the first cohort. Along with the roughly 610-subject first cohort, a separate validation cohort of around 110 different subjects was used. High-throughput TCR immunosequencing, statistical association of individual TCRs with disease status, and machine learning were combined to predict cytomegalovirus infection status. The study aimed to test whether signatures of past pathogen exposure could be identified by cataloging public T cell receptors.

The CDR3, from cysteine to phenylalanine, totals 15 residues. Only CDR3 DNA remains: 45 bases, in frame from the first base. Clipping removes 1 base from V and 7 bases from J, with 6 as the unmatched junction base count. The germline V gene yields KGHSH for CDR1 and LQKENI for CDR2. Broader findings and caveats from the paper: In both the original and validation cohorts, the classifier was reported to diagnose cytomegalovirus status with high specificity and sensitivity. The study listed approximately 160 TCR beta chains as associated with cytomegalovirus. The validation cohort had no HLA typing available for a later analysis, so co-occurrence within that cohort was assessed over all 110 or so repertoires. The authors suggested that the approach could potentially be generalized to other disease states and immunological phenotypes. Of the cluster scores, approximately 95% were above 0 in a later analysis, which found that TCRs clustered in the first cohort also tended to co-occur in the 95 to 150 validation repertoires. Three of the identified cytomegalovirus-associated TCR beta chains were confirmed in vitro to be specific for cytomegalovirus antigens. Across donors, most TCR sequences were observed very rarely, whereas some public TCRs were present in many individuals.

Note on this clone: Its antigen is currently not known. No base-level quality is on record; no much larger clone is a single base apart.

Libraries were made using the immunoSEQ multiplex PCR assay. The original methods were these. A statistical classification framework was developed to diagnose cytomegalovirus status using the catalog of TCR beta chain sequences. The source is immuneACCESS, and TCRdb retained only in-frame sequences with V and J called. Part of the clones is not carried over; for the studies checked, unresolved V genes explain less than half of this, and the remainder is unexplained. Clonal size and the V and J genes are those of that table, whereas D and trimming came from the DNA. This sample holds about 130,000 clones; more than 70% were observed only once. The ten most abundant clones make up approximately 1.5% of the sample. The donors were included in the validation cohort of over a hundred subjects, a group kept apart from the roughly 730-subject first cohort.

This sequence uses TRBV18 and TRBJ1-5, with 8 central nucleotides matching TRBD1. The sequence was obtained from a man aged 25-45 years in good health and CMV-seronegative. The sample comprised PBMCs. Here the CDR3 is given as CASSPQQGDGQPQHF. The nucleotide sequence is given as TGTGCCAGCTCACCACAACAGGGGGACGGCCAGCCCCAGCATTTT. The CDR3, completed at both ends by the reference TRBV18 and TRBJ1-5 genes, gives the full variable domain NAGVMQNPRHLVRRRGQEARLRCSPMKGHSHVYWYRQLPEEGLKFMVYLQKENIIDESGMPKERFSAEFPKEGPSILRIQQVVRGDSAAYFCASSPQQGDGQPQHFGDGTRLSIL.